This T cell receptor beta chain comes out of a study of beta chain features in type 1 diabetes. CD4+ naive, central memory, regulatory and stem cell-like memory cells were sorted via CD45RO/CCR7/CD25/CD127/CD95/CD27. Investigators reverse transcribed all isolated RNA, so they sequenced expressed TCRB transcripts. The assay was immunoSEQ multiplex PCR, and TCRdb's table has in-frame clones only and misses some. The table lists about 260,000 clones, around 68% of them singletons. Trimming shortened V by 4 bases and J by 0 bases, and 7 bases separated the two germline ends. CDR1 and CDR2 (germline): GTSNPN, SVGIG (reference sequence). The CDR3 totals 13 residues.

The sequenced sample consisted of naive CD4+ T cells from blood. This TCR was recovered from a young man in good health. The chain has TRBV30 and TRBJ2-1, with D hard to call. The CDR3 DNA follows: TGTGCCTGGATAAGGAGCTCCTACAATGAGCAGTTCTTC. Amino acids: CAWIRSSYNEQFF.